The clone carrying this T cell receptor (beta chain) was counted ten times or more. The antigen is not known. The time point here: pre-sensitization, week 0. Treatment specified: therapeutic diphenylcyclopropenone sensitization with weekly scalp DPC. The sample is drawn from a study of human T cells and chemical hapten exposure. About the research overall: Per-sample TCR yield variation was attributed mainly to small pooled library volume differences. Study observations and caveats: Expanded TCRs were compared with controls, and the expanded TCRs formed significantly more large CDR3 similarity clusters. All donors were alopecia patients, so their immunity may differ from that of healthy people.

TCRdb re-analysed the RACE reads in MiXCR, keeping a single row per CDR3 protein. The profile shows 80,000 to 100,000 distinct CDR3 sequences, 8% to 10% of them singletons. The CDR3 covers 15 residues. Trimming removed 3 bases from V and 4 bases from J, with 13 bases in between. Looked up from germline, CDR1 is MDHEN and CDR2 is SYDVKM. V gene TRBV28 combines with J gene TRBJ1-5, with D tentatively TRBD1 (5 bases). The clonotype comes from a woman in her thirties or forties with alopecia areata. Some clones in this sample may be carry-over from other donors' samples. Specimen: whole blood, collected in connection with sensitization to the hapten diphenylcyclopropenone (DPC). DNA of the CDR3: TGTGCCAGCAGTTTTCGCCACCAGGGAAATCAGCCCCAGCATTTT. Residues: CASSFRHQGNQPQHF.